Below are 27 T cell receptor beta chains sequenced from a single sample in a study of cytomegalovirus exposure and HLA in healthy donors. 13 Jbeta primers and 60 Vbeta primers were used for the PCR. Produced via immunoSEQ multiplex PCR; TCRdb's table is partial and in-frame only. The repertoire holds 150,000 to 200,000 clones, with 55% to 75% as singletons. The sample consisted of PBMCs. All receptors come from a human donor in good health.

The rearrangement uses TRBV5-1 and TRBJ1-3; D ambiguous. Germline V gene data show CDR1 as SGHRS and CDR2 as YFSETQ. Trimming removed 0 bases from V and 0 bases from J, with 10 bases in between. The CDR3 has 16 amino acids. The CDR3 loop is CASSLGSYDSGNTIYF. In DNA form, the CDR3 reads TGCGCCAGCAGCTTGGGGTCCTATGACTCTGGAAACACCATATATTTT.

This clone has more than one count but fewer than ten. This sample includes further DNA sequences coding for the same CDR3. The chain uses TRBV27 and TRBJ1-1; D might be TRBD1 (5 bases). V lost 4 bases and J 1 base, leaving 10 bases between the germline ends. The V gene's germline CDR1 is MNHEY and CDR2 SMNVEV (reference sequence). The CDR3 has 14 residues. CDR3 DNA: TGTGCCAGCAGTTCACCAGGGTGGAACACTGAAGCTTTCTTT. Protein product: CASSSPGWNTEAFF.

This chain links TRBV6-5 with TRBJ1-1, with a tentative D call TRBD1 (5 bases). Per the germline V gene, CDR1 is MNHEY and CDR2 is SVGAGI. This CDR3 is built from 13 residues. The V end was cut by 4 bases, the J end by 3 bases, with 9 bases between. DNA for the CDR3: TGTGCCAGCAGTTCCGGGGGACACACTGAAGCTTTCTTT. Translation gives CASSSGGHTEAFF.

The chain links TRBV5-1 to TRBJ2-5; D perhaps matches TRBD1 (5 bases). Per germline, CDR1 SGHRS and CDR2 YFSETQ. Trimming removed 7 bases from V and 10 bases from J, with 14 bases in between. The CDR3 loop spans 11 amino acids. The CDR3 DNA is TGCGCCAGCCTAGGGGTAAGAGGCCAGTACTTC. It codes for CASLGVRGQYF.

The chain combines TRBV4-3 with TRBJ2-3; 11 nucleotides line up with TRBD2. CDR1 is LGHNA, CDR2 YSLEER, per germline. The length of the CDR3 is 17 residues. Unmatched junction bases numbered 6, after V lost 0 bases and J lost 4 bases. In DNA form, the CDR3 reads TGCGCCAGCAGCCAAGATGCCCTAGCGGGGGGTTCAGATACGCAGTATTTT. It yields the protein CASSQDALAGGSDTQYF.

This clone was seen only once. CDR3 sequence reads: CASSSRGGGNTGELFF. The CDR3 DNA follows: TGTGCCAGCAGCTCCCGAGGGGGCGGTAACACCGGGGAGCTGTTTTTT. This chain links TRBV7-2 with TRBJ2-2, with 7 bases fitting TRBD1. Trimming at V came to 4 bases and at J to 2 bases, leaving 7 bases not matched to a gene. This CDR3 region has 16 residues. Germline values: CDR1 SGHTA, CDR2 FQGNSA.

The gene calls are TRBV6-6 and TRBJ2-1; TRBD2 agrees at 10 bases. The trim removed 2 bases at V and 9 bases at J, leaving 10 bases unmatched. The CDR3 contains 16 residues. Germline V CDR1 and CDR2: MNHNY, SVGAGI (reference sequence). CDR3: CASSYTLAGGLVEQFF. The CDR3 coding sequence is TGTGCCAGCAGTTACACCTTAGCGGGGGGACTAGTTGAGCAGTTCTTC.

This clone was counted between two and nine times. This chain connects TRBV6-5 to TRBJ1-2; D is perhaps TRBD1 (6 bases). Germline V gene lookup returns CDR1 MNHEY and CDR2 SVGAGI. The CDR3 runs to 14 residues. Trimming shortened V by 10 bases and J by 3 bases, and 18 bases separated the two germline ends. CDR3 loop: CATVSGGGYYGYTF. CDR3 bases: TGTGCCACCGTTTCGGGGGGGGGCTACTATGGCTACACCTTC.

V usage is TRBV4-3 and J usage is TRBJ1-2; D ambiguous. This CDR3 has 17 amino acids. CDR1 and CDR2 (germline): LGHNA, YSLEER. Trimming removed 1 base from V and 0 bases from J, with 15 bases in between. The CDR3 DNA reads as TGCGCCAGCAGCCAAGTCCGACTCCTAGGAGCTAACTATGGCTACACCTTC. Translation gives CASSQVRLLGANYGYTF.

The V call is TRBV29-1, the J call TRBJ1-3; 10 bases are shared with TRBD1. CDR1 is SQVTM, CDR2 ANQGSEA, per germline. The CDR3 runs 12 residues. J gave up 7 bases and V 5 bases, and 2 bases lay outside the gene matches. CDR3 sequence reads: CSVPGQGNTIYF. As DNA, the CDR3 is TGCAGCGTTCCGGGACAGGGGAACACCATATATTTT.

V is TRBV7-2 and J is TRBJ1-1; TRBD1 agrees at 8 bases. CDR3 length equals 17 residues. Germline V gene lookup returns CDR1 SGHTA and CDR2 FQGNSA. V dropped 5 bases and J dropped 3; count of bases not matched to a gene: 14. The CDR3 sequence: CASSPPATGVRDTEAFF. In DNA form, the CDR3 reads TGTGCCAGCAGCCCCCCCGCGACAGGGGTACGGGACACTGAAGCTTTCTTT.

This clone was recorded only once. The rearrangement links TRBV19 to TRBJ1-2; 7 bases match TRBD1. CDR1 and CDR2 (germline): LNHDA, SQIVND (reference sequence). The length of the CDR3 is 16 residues. With V trimmed by 4 bases and J by 3 bases, 11 bases remained unmatched. As DNA, the CDR3 is TGTGCCAGTAGTAAAGTTTCGACAGGGCTGGACTATGGCTACACCTTC. It specifies CASSKVSTGLDYGYTF.

This clone was recorded once. The gene calls are TRBV4-3 and TRBJ2-5; 7 bases fit TRBD2. TRBJ2-7 matches the DNA end more closely, so the J call is doubtful. This CDR3 has 14 amino acids. Per germline, CDR1 LGHNA and CDR2 YSLEER. The DNA of the CDR3 is TGCGCCAGCAGCCAAGAAGCGGGGAGCTACGAGCAGTACTTC. The encoded protein is CASSQEAGSYEQYF.

This chain uses TRBV27 with TRBJ1-5, with TRBD1 matching over 7 bases. Germline CDR1 is MNHEY and CDR2 is SMNVEV (reference sequence). The CDR3 covers 16 residues. With 5 bases clipped from V and 6 bases from J, the junction kept 13 bases outside the gene matches. CDR3 amino acids: CASSTRPGQRSQPQHF. The CDR3 DNA sequence: TGTGCCAGCAGTACCCGACCGGGACAGAGGAGTCAGCCCCAGCATTTT.

In this sample, this clone turned up a few times. The rearrangement links TRBV6-6 to TRBJ1-5; D remains unclear. The CDR3 is 14 residues long. Germline V CDR1 and CDR2: MNHNY, SVGAGI (reference sequence). The V and J ends lost 2 bases and 4 bases respectively, with 9 bases between them. Here the CDR3 DNA reads TGTGCCAGCAGTTACCCCCGTCCGAATCAGCCCCAGCATTTT. Translation gives CASSYPRPNQPQHF.

This clone was seen a handful of times. The chain couples TRBV7-6 to TRBJ2-3, with 12 bases identical to TRBD2. J was trimmed by 11 bases and V by 4 bases; bases with no gene match: 13. This CDR3 is built from 16 residues. Germline V gives CDR1 SGHVS, CDR2 FNYEAQ. The CDR3 DNA sequence: TGTGCCAGCAGCTCTCTAGCGGGGGGGCCCGGAGGCGTGCAGTATTTT. Its protein is CASSSLAGGPGGVQYF.

This rearrangement joins TRBV6-5 to TRBJ1-3; D is ambiguous. Trimming shortened V by 4 bases and J by 4 bases, and 11 bases separated the two germline ends. The CDR3 extends over 14 amino acids. Looked up from germline, CDR1 is MNHEY and CDR2 is SVGAGI. The CDR3 here is CASSLLGPGNTIYF. CDR3 bases: TGTGCCAGCAGTTTACTCGGTCCGGGAAACACCATATATTTT.

This clone was found once. The J gene is TRBJ1-2, the V gene TRBV19; D ambiguous. The CDR3 runs to 15 residues. V was clipped by 7 bases and J by 2 bases, with 17 bases between them. Germline CDR1 and CDR2: LNHDA and SQIVND (reference sequence). As DNA, the CDR3 is TGTGCCAGTATCAAGGAGGCGGGAAGGAACTATGGCTACACCTTC. Translation: CASIKEAGRNYGYTF.

This chain uses TRBV7-8 with TRBJ1-4; D unclear. With 4 bases removed from V and 0 bases from J, the gap between germline ends came to 3 bases. The CDR3 is 13 amino acids. Germline V CDR1 and CDR2: SGHVS, FQNEAQ. CDR3 protein: CASSYSTNEKLFF. DNA of the CDR3: TGTGCCAGCAGCTACTCAACTAATGAAAAACTGTTTTTT.

The rearrangement joins TRBV25-1 to TRBJ1-1; D is undetermined. Between the trimmed V and J ends, which lost 3 bases and 1 base, there was a span of 12 bases. Germline V gives CDR1 MGHDK, CDR2 SYGVNS. This CDR3 region has 15 residues. The CDR3 bases are TGTGCCAGCAGTGATGACTATGGCGGGAACACTGAAGCTTTCTTT. It translates to CASSDDYGGNTEAFF.

The V call is TRBV29-1, the J call TRBJ2-5; 10 bases are a match to TRBD1. The CDR3 contains 16 residues. CDR1 and CDR2 (germline): SQVTM, ANQGSEA. The ends lost 3 bases at V and 0 bases at J; junction bases unmatched: 7. The CDR3 DNA reads as TGCAGCGTTGACGGGGACAGGGGCGGACACCAAGAGACCCAGTACTTC. It codes for CSVDGDRGGHQETQYF.

The chain recombines TRBV19 with TRBJ1-6, with TRBD1 matching 9 bases. This CDR3 spans 14 amino acids. After removal of 6 bases from V and 9 bases from J, the junction contained 6 bases not matched to a gene. In germline, CDR1 is LNHDA, CDR2 SQIVND (reference sequence). DNA of the CDR3: TGTGCCAGTAGCCGGGACAGGGAAGGTTCACCCCTCCACTTT. Residues: CASSRDREGSPLHF.

The rearrangement joins TRBV9 to TRBJ1-2; 8 nucleotides align to TRBD1. This CDR3 is 15 amino acids long. J lost 8 bases, V lost 4 bases, and 13 bases had no gene match. The V gene's germline CDR1 is SGDLS and CDR2 YYNGEE. This CDR3 is CASSQSRAGGEGYTF. The CDR3 region has the DNA TGTGCCAGCAGCCAGTCGCGAGCAGGGGGCGAGGGCTACACCTTC.

This clone has just a few counts. In nucleotides, the CDR3 is TGCGCCAGCAGCCAGGAGACTCTCACGCCTTCACCCCTCCACTTT. As protein: CASSQETLTPSPLHF. V gene TRBV4-3 combines with J gene TRBJ1-6; no firm D call. Germline V gene data show CDR1 as LGHNA and CDR2 as YSLEER. CDR3 length equals 15 residues. The V and J ends lost 3 bases and 9 bases respectively, with 15 bases between them.

The chain employs TRBV27 and TRBJ1-2; TRBD1 aligns across 12 bases. Germline assignment: CDR1 MNHEY and CDR2 SMNVEV (reference sequence). The ends lost 4 bases at V and 4 bases at J; junction bases unmatched: 4. This CDR3 has 15 residues. The CDR3, as DNA: TGTGCCAGCAGTTCCGGGACAGGGGGCGGCTATGGCTACACCTTC. It yields the protein CASSSGTGGGYGYTF.

DNA of the CDR3: TGTGCCAGCAGCTTACCCACAGGGCCTGGGGCCAACGTCCTGACTTTC. Residues: CASSLPTGPGANVLTF. This rearrangement joins TRBV7-6 to TRBJ2-6; D is possibly TRBD1 (6 bases). Germline loops: CDR1 SGHVS, CDR2 FNYEAQ. The CDR3 spans 16 residues. V was cut by 2 bases and J by 2 bases, with 10 bases left in between.

The chain recombines TRBV4-2 with TRBJ1-6, with 9 bases identical to TRBD1. J lost 1 base, V lost 0 bases, and 10 bases had no gene match. The CDR3 contains 20 residues. The germline V gene has CDR1 LGHNA and CDR2 YNFKEQ. The CDR3 DNA follows: TGTGCCAGCAGCCAAGATAAAGGAGGAGGACAGGGGTCCTATAATTCACCCCTCCACTTT. It codes for CASSQDKGGGQGSYNSPLHF.